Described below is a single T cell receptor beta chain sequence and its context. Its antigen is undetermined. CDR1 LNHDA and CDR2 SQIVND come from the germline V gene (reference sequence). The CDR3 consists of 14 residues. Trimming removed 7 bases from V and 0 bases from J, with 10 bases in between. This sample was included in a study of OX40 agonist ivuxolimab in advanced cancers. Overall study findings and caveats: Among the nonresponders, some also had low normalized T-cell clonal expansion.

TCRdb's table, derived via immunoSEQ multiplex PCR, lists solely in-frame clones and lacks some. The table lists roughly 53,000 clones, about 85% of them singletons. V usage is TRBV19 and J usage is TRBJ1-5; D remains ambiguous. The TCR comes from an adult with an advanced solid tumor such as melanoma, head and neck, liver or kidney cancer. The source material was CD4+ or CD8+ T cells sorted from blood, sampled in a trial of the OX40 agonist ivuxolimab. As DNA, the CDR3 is TGTGCCAGTAACTGGGGATTTAGCAATCAGCCCCAGCATTTT. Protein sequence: CASNWGFSNQPQHF.